The text below deals with one TCR beta chain. This clonotype was observed many times. The target of this receptor is not known. Base qualities are not at hand, and no much larger clone is one base apart. Relative to germline, V is 4 bases shorter and J is 0 bases shorter, with 14 bases between their ends. The CDR3, from cysteine to phenylalanine, totals 16 residues. Kept here is only the CDR3 DNA, which spans 48 bases and is read in frame from base 1. From a lookup of the germline V gene, CDR1 and CDR2 are SGHRS and YFSETQ. Amplification of TCR beta CDR3 regions was carried out from RNA transcripts. The TCR CDR3 was subjected to a first round of RT-PCR using the HTBI primer set and the Qiagen OneStep RT-PCR kit. Libraries were constructed in a second round of multiplex PCR, after which size selection and purification were performed. Sequencing of the libraries was done on an Illumina HiSeq2000 using paired-end 100 bp reads. As for how the authors treated the data: SOAPnuke was used to process the raw data, removing reads that contained adapters or uncalled bases, had a mean Phred below 15, or lacked an exact match to the constant primer or identifier. High-quality paired reads were merged with COPE v1.2.5, and unique nucleotide sequences were defined as clonotypes. Clonotypes were aligned to IMGT TRBV, TRBD and TRBJ reference segments using MiTCR v1.1. Only V-J combinations with frequency above 0.0001, covering roughly 99% of repertoires, were analysed. The TCS score was defined as the ratio of F50 (clonal expansion) to E x V (chaos), calculated using BLOSUM62-based TCRdist between CDR3 peptides within each V-J. Welch's t-statistics and random forest reduced around 510 V-J features to under 15, which were used in a naive Bayes classifier (R e1071). The public sequencing data were trimmed at Q25 with fastp and processed into clonotypes with MiXCR by TCRdb, which kept only in-frame beta chains. CDR3 protein duplicates are merged, each entry listing the most common genes and DNA. These V and J calls originate from TCRdb's pipeline instead of the authors' own analysis. For this sample the table gives 700,000 or so distinct CDR3 sequences, of which more than 14% were detected only once. The ten biggest clones cover roughly an eighth of the sample.

These data originate in a study of T cells in Graves' hyperthyroidism and ophthalmopathy (dated by TCRdb to 2018 to 2020). The study in broad terms: Peripheral blood was sampled at the time of initial diagnosis, prior to any treatment. A discovery cohort of approximately 97 patients, roughly 45 with Graves' ophthalmopathy and roughly 59 with stable Graves' hyperthyroidism, was used to find distinguishing TCR V-J signatures. Prospective prediction of ophthalmopathy was tested in an independent validation cohort of 18 to 20 hyperthyroidism patients and some 17 patients who later progressed to ophthalmopathy. The 100 or so discovery patients were randomly split 7:3 into training and test sets. Thyroid tissue and blood T-cell repertoires from several Graves' hyperthyroidism patients were also compared in the study. After sampling, hyperthyroidism patients received methimazole starting at 30 mg daily, and ophthalmopathy patients received high-dose intravenous methylprednisolone. The paper reports TCR Vbeta CDR3 sequencing of more than 120 peripheral blood samples: approximately 41 ophthalmopathy, approximately 74 hyperthyroidism and approximately 17 progressor patients.

Overall study outcomes, separate from this receptor: Blood samples also contained most of the expanded thyroid clonotypes (frequency above 0.001), which suggests that blood repertoires may reflect thyroid immune responses. In validation, progression to ophthalmopathy was predicted by the model with around 71% sensitivity and nearly 75% specificity, a median of roughly 6 months before onset. No statistical method was used to set the sample size in advance, and investigators knew the group allocation. A 13 V-J signature model separated ophthalmopathy from stable hyperthyroidism, with roughly 88% sensitivity and 81% to 83% specificity in cross-validation and 80%/75% in testing.

Ophthalmopathy patients had moderately to severely active disease, with a Clinical Activity Score of 3 or more, a NOSPECS grade of 4 or more, and a disease duration of less than 3 months. Any patient with an uncontrolled infection, another autoimmune disease, pregnancy or lactation was excluded. Diagnoses were established on the basis of clinical symptoms, serum thyroxine and TRAb, thyroid ultrasound, and orbital computed tomography. PBMCs were isolated from 10 ml of fresh peripheral blood by Ficoll-Paque density gradient centrifugation. Total RNA was extracted with Trizol reagent, and quality was checked on an Agilent 2100 Bioanalyzer.

The sample consisted of blood. The sequence came from a woman aged 45-60 years with Graves' ophthalmopathy. The chain couples TRBV5-1 to TRBJ2-1, with the D gene not confidently named. In nucleotides, the sequence is TGCGCCAGCAGCCCCCGGTTGGGAAACTCCTACAATGAGCAGTTCTTC. It encodes CASSPRLGNSYNEQFF.